The 17 T cell receptor beta chains below all came from one sample that was sequenced in a study of blood T cells in healthy people across ages. Using a J-beta primer mix together with a sample-barcoded 5' primer, a second PCR was run for roughly 6 to 12 cycles. TCRdb reanalysed the 5' RACE reads using MiXCR and keeps one entry per CDR3 protein. Of around 970,000 distinct CDR3 sequences detected, around 54% appear once; the ten largest clones hold around a fifth. Sequencing was performed on blood. Receptors were obtained from a woman in her sixties in good health.

This chain connects TRBV7-2 to TRBJ2-5; the D is unclear. The V end was cut by 3 bases, the J end by 5 bases, with 7 bases between. This CDR3 region has 12 residues. In germline, CDR1 is SGHTA, CDR2 FQGNSA. This chain's CDR3 is CASSLKMETQYF. CDR3 nucleotide sequence: TGTGCCAGCAGCTTGAAGATGGAGACCCAGTACTTC.

The chain joins TRBV28 to TRBJ2-3, with 11 bases aligning to TRBD2. CDR1 is MDHEN, CDR2 SYDVKM, per germline. V dropped 1 base and J dropped 0; count of bases not matched to a gene: 9. The CDR3 has 19 residues. The CDR3 DNA sequence: TGTGCCAGCAGTTTATCCCCAACCCGACTAGCGGGGAGCACAGATACGCAGTATTTT. Residues: CASSLSPTRLAGSTDTQYF.

CDR3 sequence reads: CASSLGLARGGETQYF. The CDR3 nucleotides read TGTGCCAGCAGCTTAGGTCTAGCGCGAGGCGGGGAGACCCAGTACTTC. V is TRBV7-9 and J is TRBJ2-5, with a possible D match to TRBD2 (6 bases). The germline V gene has CDR1 SEHNR and CDR2 FQNEAQ (reference sequence). Trimming cost V 1 base and J 5 bases, with 17 bases left between them. This CDR3 spans 16 amino acids.

This clonotype was recorded a few times. The gene calls are TRBV19 and TRBJ2-1; the D gene is possibly TRBD2 (6 bases). Trimming took off 3 bases at V and 4 bases at J, with 7 bases between the two ends. Germline V gene data show CDR1 as LNHDA and CDR2 as SQIVND (reference sequence). This CDR3 comprises 13 residues. CDR3 region: CASSIGGYNEQFF. CDR3 coding DNA: TGTGCCAGTAGTATCGGGGGTTACAATGAGCAGTTCTTC. The whole variable domain, remainder taken from reference TRBV19 and TRBJ2-1, is DGGITQSPKYLFRKEGQNVTLSCEQNLNHDAMYWYRQDPGQGLRLIYYSQIVNDFQKGDIAEGYSVSREKKESFPLTVTSAQKNPTAFYLCASSIGGYNEQFFGPGTRLTVL.

Comments on this clonotype: One end of the junction is discordant with germline, which a read error may explain. The chain combines TRBV20-1 with TRBJ2-1; TRBD2 matches at 9 bases. Germline loops: CDR1 DFQATT, CDR2 SNEGSKA (reference sequence). This CDR3 region has 14 residues. The CDR3 bases are TGCAGCGCTACACTAGCGGGTTGGGACAATGAGCAGTTCTTC. Protein sequence: CSATLAGWDNEQFF.

The CDR3 is CASQGPTYEQYF. In nucleotides, the CDR3 is TGTGCCAGTCAGGGGCCGACCTACGAGCAGTACTTC. The J gene is TRBJ2-5, the V gene TRBV3-1; weak D call: TRBD1 (6 bases). With the DNA end fitting TRBJ2-7 better, the J assignment may be wrong. Germline assignment: CDR1 LGHDT and CDR2 YNNKEL (reference sequence). The CDR3 sequence is 12 residues long.

This clonotype has just one count. The V call is TRBV20-1, the J call TRBJ2-1; a weak D match, TRBD1 (6 bases). Trimming took 6 bases from V and 5 from J, leaving 20 bases between them. This CDR3 has 15 residues. Germline V CDR1 and CDR2: DFQATT, SNEGSKA (reference sequence). The DNA for the CDR3 is TGCAGTGCCATACCGGGACATCTGAGAGACAATGAGCAGTTCTTC. It codes for CSAIPGHLRDNEQFF.

J is TRBJ2-7 and V is TRBV5-1; TRBD2 matches 8 bases. CDR1 and CDR2 from the germline V gene are SGHRS and YFSETQ. The CDR3 runs to 15 residues. The junction had 8 bases not matched to a gene; V was cut back by 1 base and J by 5 bases. In nucleotides, the CDR3 is TGCGCCAGCAGCTTGAGAGCTTCGGGAGGGGACGAGCAGTACTTC. The encoded protein is CASSLRASGGDEQYF.

The rearrangement links TRBV18 to TRBJ2-5; D remains unclear. Germline-derived CDR1 and CDR2 are KGHSH and LQKENI. V lost 3 bases to trimming and J lost 5 bases, with 13 bases between them. CDR3 length: 14 amino acids. CDR3 bases: TGTGCCAGCTCACCGGTGGCTCTTCGGGAGACCCAGTACTTC. Protein: CASSPVALRETQYF.

This clonotype was recorded a few times. The V and J genes are TRBV3-1 and TRBJ2-1; D perhaps matches TRBD2 (6 bases). This CDR3 is built from 13 residues. V was pared by 4 bases and J by 14 bases, with 18 bases between. Per germline, CDR1 LGHDT and CDR2 YNNKEL (reference sequence). CDR3 loop: CASSPAPGTAKFF. The CDR3, as DNA: TGTGCCAGCAGCCCCGCTCCCGGGACTGCCAAGTTCTTC.

This clonotype was recorded a few times. The chain uses TRBV6-6 and TRBJ1-2, with D hard to call. Germline assignment: CDR1 MNHNY and CDR2 SVGAGI (reference sequence). The CDR3 has 15 residues. Trimming removed 6 bases at V and 7 bases at J, with 21 bases between. CDR3 sequence: CASSQRRPELRGYTF. The CDR3 bases are TGTGCCAGCAGCCAACGACGGCCGGAGTTGCGTGGCTACACCTTC.

This clonotype was seen a handful of times. The rearrangement joins TRBV7-9 to TRBJ1-2; D uncertain. Germline V gene data show CDR1 as SEHNR and CDR2 as FQNEAQ (reference sequence). Trimming removed 1 base from V and 8 bases from J, with 5 bases in between. The CDR3 is 11 residues long. The CDR3 DNA is TGTGCCAGCAGCTTAGAGAAGGGCTACACCTTC. This gives the protein CASSLEKGYTF.

The chain has TRBV18 and TRBJ2-7; 7 nucleotides align to TRBD2. The ends lost 8 bases at V and 4 bases at J; junction bases unmatched: 8. Germline-derived CDR1 and CDR2 are KGHSH and LQKENI. The CDR3 length is 13 residues. CDR3 nucleotide sequence: TGTGCCAGCGCCCCGGGAGGCAAATACGAGCAGTACTTC. Amino acids: CASAPGGKYEQYF.

Points on this clonotype: A much larger clonotype is one base distant, so this may be a read error. CDR3 sequence reads: CASIYRHTQNIQYF. DNA of the CDR3: TGTGCCAGCATTTATCGGCACACACAAAACATTCAGTACTTC. The J gene is TRBJ2-4, the V gene TRBV12-3 or TRBV12-4; no reliable D call. The CDR3 length is 14 residues. Trimming shortened V by 7 bases and J by 5 bases, and 15 bases separated the two germline ends.

The V and J genes are TRBV20-1 and TRBJ2-7, with D possibly matching TRBD2 (6 bases). Trimming cost V 3 bases and J 3 bases, with 15 bases left between them. Germline loops: CDR1 DFQATT, CDR2 SNEGSKA (reference sequence). This CDR3 has 14 residues. The chain's CDR3 is CSASRRERGYEQYF. The CDR3 DNA follows: TGCAGTGCTAGTAGGCGGGAAAGAGGCTACGAGCAGTACTTC.

The gene calls are TRBV9 and TRBJ2-3; D gene unclear. The length of the CDR3 is 16 residues. The germline V gene encodes CDR1 SGDLS and CDR2 YYNGEE. Trimming left V 4 bases short and J 0 bases short, with 15 bases between. This chain's CDR3 is CASSPLGPGSTDTQYF. The CDR3 DNA reads as TGTGCCAGCAGCCCCCTCGGCCCCGGGAGCACAGATACGCAGTATTTT.

This chain joins TRBV24-1 and TRBJ1-1; possibly TRBD1 for D (6 bases). CDR3 size: 13 residues. The germline V gene encodes CDR1 KGHDR and CDR2 SFDVKD. The germline V and J ends were trimmed by 7 bases and 4 bases, with 12 bases remaining between them. The CDR3, as DNA: TGTGCCACCAGATTAGGGGGTAGCACTGAAGCTTTCTTT. Translated, it gives CATRLGGSTEAFF.